In this sample, the clone carrying this T cell receptor beta chain turned up a few times. What it recognizes is unknown. Per the germline V gene, CDR1 is MGHDK and CDR2 is SYGVNS. The CDR3 length is 14 residues. Trimming removed 6 bases from V and 10 bases from J; junction bases left unmatched: 8. This sample is part of a study of T-cell reconstitution after alpha-beta-depleted transplantation in children. A library of TCRbeta sequences, prepared with unique molecular identifiers, was generated. TCRdb fed the PCR reads into MiXCR, producing one record per CDR3 protein. The sample lists about 830,000 distinct CDR3 sequences; approximately 15% were seen once. General study results and limits: Several hundred graft clones that had expanded were reportedly the source of alpha-beta T cells about two months after transplant.

The source of this sequence is a male patient aged 10 to 17 who had a stem cell transplant for acute lymphoblastic leukemia, so the T cells may come from the graft donor. The chain uses TRBV25-1 and TRBJ1-6; 8 bases match TRBD1. The specimen was PBMCs, mostly from graft donor cells, collected 360 days after TCRalphabeta/CD19-depleted stem cell transplant. CDR3 in amino acids: CASRQTGELSPLHF. CDR3 sequence (DNA): TGTGCCAGCAGACAGACAGGGGAATTGTCACCCCTCCACTTT. Based on the CDR3 plus reference TRBV25-1 and TRBJ1-6, the full variable domain is EADIYQTPRYLVIGTGKKITLECSQTMGHDKMYWYQQDPGMELHLIHYSYGVNSTEKGDLSSESTVSRIRTEHFPLTLESARPSHTSQYLCASRQTGELSPLHFGNGTRLTVT.